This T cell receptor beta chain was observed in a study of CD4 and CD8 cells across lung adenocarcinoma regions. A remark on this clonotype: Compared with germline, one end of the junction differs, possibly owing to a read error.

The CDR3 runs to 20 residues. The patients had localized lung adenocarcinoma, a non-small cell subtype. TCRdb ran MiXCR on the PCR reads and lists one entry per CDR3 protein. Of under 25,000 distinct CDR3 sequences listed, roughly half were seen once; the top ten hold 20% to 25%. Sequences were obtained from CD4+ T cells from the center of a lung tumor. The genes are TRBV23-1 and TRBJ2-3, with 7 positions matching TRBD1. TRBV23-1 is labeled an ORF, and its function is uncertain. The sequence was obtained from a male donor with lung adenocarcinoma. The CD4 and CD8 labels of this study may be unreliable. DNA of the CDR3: TGCGCCAGCAGTAAGGGGGCAGGGCAGGCCCCGAGGCGGCCCACAGATACGCAGTATTTC. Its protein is CASSKGAGQAPRRPTDTQYF.